The 20 T cell receptor beta chains listed next were all sequenced from one sample in a study of T cell repertoires in cytomegalovirus infection. The antigens for these receptors are not known. TCRdb processed the reads anew with MiXCR; each CDR3 protein has one entry. The repertoire holds approximately 110,000 distinct CDR3 sequences, with under 45% as singletons. Sequenced here: CD8+ T cells from cultured PBMCs, sampled from culture after CMV antigen stimulation. These receptors all come from a human donor in good health (CMV status not recorded). Some clones in this sample may be carry-over from other donors' samples.

The CDR3 loop is CASSPQTIEDTQYF. In DNA, the CDR3 is TGTGCCAGTAGTCCCCAAACAATAGAGGATACGCAGTATTTT. V gene TRBV19 combines with J gene TRBJ2-3, with D unresolved. Deletions cut 5 bases from V and 6 bases from J, with 15 bases between. Germline CDR1 and CDR2: LNHDA and SQIVND (reference sequence). The CDR3 contains 14 residues. Combining the CDR3 with reference TRBV19 and TRBJ2-3 gives the whole variable domain DGGITQSPKYLFRKEGQNVTLSCEQNLNHDAMYWYRQDPGQGLRLIYYSQIVNDFQKGDIAEGYSVSREKKESFPLTVTSAQKNPTAFYLCASSPQTIEDTQYFGPGTRLTVL.

The chain is built from TRBV5-4 and TRBJ2-7; D not certain. CDR3 length: 15 residues. Trimming left V 0 bases short and J 2 bases short, with 12 bases between. Germline V lookup: CDR1 SGHNT, CDR2 YYREEE (reference sequence). The CDR3, as DNA: TGTGCCAGCAGCTTGGGGCCTATAGGCACCTACGAGCAGTACTTC. The encoded protein is CASSLGPIGTYEQYF.

This clonotype was counted only a few times. The rearrangement joins TRBV27 to TRBJ1-4; D is unclear. This CDR3 is 14 amino acids long. V was pared by 5 bases and J by 6 bases, with 13 bases between. Germline V gene sequence: CDR1 MNHEY, CDR2 SMNVEV (reference sequence). As DNA, the CDR3 is TGTGCCAGCAGTCCCACGGGGTCCGATGAAAAACTGTTTTTT. Its protein product is CASSPTGSDEKLFF.

This clonotype was detected only a few times. The rearrangement joins TRBV6-1 to TRBJ1-2; 7 nucleotides line up with TRBD1. The CDR3 spans 14 residues. Germline trimming cut 8 bases from V and 4 bases from J; bases unmatched to any gene: 10. Germline V gene sequence: CDR1 MNHNS, CDR2 SASEGT. The CDR3 DNA reads TGTGCCAGCTCCCAGGGGGACAGCCTCTATGGCTACACCTTC. Protein product: CASSQGDSLYGYTF.

This clonotype was seen repeatedly, ten times or more. The V and J genes are TRBV4-1 and TRBJ1-3, with D possibly being TRBD1 (5 bases). V lost 0 bases, J lost 4 bases, and 16 bases lay in between. Germline V gives CDR1 MGHRA, CDR2 YSYEKL. CDR3 length: 17 residues. CDR3 nucleotides: TGCGCCAGCAGCCAAGATCTGAGCAGGGTTTACGGAAACACCATATATTTT. The encoded protein is CASSQDLSRVYGNTIYF.

A few counts support this clonotype. The chain combines TRBV19 with TRBJ1-1; D unclear. Germline V gene sequence: CDR1 LNHDA, CDR2 SQIVND (reference sequence). This CDR3 region has 14 residues. Trimming removed 4 bases at V and 0 bases at J, with 9 bases between. The DNA for the CDR3 is TGTGCCAGTAGTACCTGGACCGTGAACACTGAAGCTTTCTTT. Translation gives CASSTWTVNTEAFF.

This clonotype has a count of ten or more. The CDR3 DNA reads TGTGCCAGCAGTTACTGGACAGGGGCTGACGAGCAGTACTTC. Residues: CASSYWTGADEQYF. This chain links TRBV6-5 with TRBJ2-7, with 9 bases matching TRBD1. V was clipped by 1 base and J by 5 bases; unmatched bases: 3. The CDR3 has 14 amino acids. Germline V gene sequence: CDR1 MNHEY, CDR2 SVGAGI.

In its sample, this clonotype was seen once. J is TRBJ1-2 and V is TRBV7-6, with D possibly TRBD1 on 5 matching bases. Germline lookup yields CDR1 SGHVS and CDR2 FNYEAQ. The ends were cut back, 11 bases at V and 4 bases at J, with 11 bases in the middle. The CDR3 covers 11 residues. The CDR3 region is CAVAGAYGYTF. The CDR3 DNA is TGTGCCGTCGCCGGGGCCTATGGCTACACCTTC.

This clonotype has only a few counts. This chain joins TRBV7-2 and TRBJ1-5; no firm D call. With 3 bases removed from V and 2 bases from J, the gap between germline ends came to 11 bases. Looked up from germline, CDR1 is SGHTA and CDR2 is FQGNSA. The CDR3 runs 15 residues. The CDR3 region has the DNA TGTGCCAGCAGCTTCGGGGTGGGAGGCAATCAGCCCCAGCATTTT. Amino acids: CASSFGVGGNQPQHF.

V gene TRBV19 combines with J gene TRBJ2-7; D unresolved. CDR3 size: 11 residues. Trimming shortened V by 7 bases and J by 0 bases, and 4 bases separated the two germline ends. CDR1 LNHDA and CDR2 SQIVND come from the germline V gene (reference sequence). CDR3 bases: TGTGCCAGTATGGGCTCCTACGAGCAGTACTTC. It is translated as CASMGSYEQYF.

The chain recombines TRBV20-1 with TRBJ2-2; maybe TRBD1 (5 bases). This CDR3 region has 16 residues. Germline lookup yields CDR1 DFQATT and CDR2 SNEGSKA (reference sequence). V was pared by 3 bases and J by 4 bases, with 18 bases between. CDR3 residues: CSASPPVLGATGELFF. The CDR3, as DNA: TGCAGTGCTAGTCCCCCGGTCCTAGGGGCCACCGGGGAGCTGTTTTTT.

J is TRBJ2-3 and V is TRBV15; TRBD2 might be the D (6 bases). V was cut by 1 base and J by 2 bases, with 13 bases left in between. CDR1 and CDR2 (germline): LNHNV, YYDKDF (reference sequence). The CDR3 is 16 residues long. The CDR3 DNA reads TGTGCCACCAGCAGAGGGGAGGCGGGGCCCACAGATACGCAGTATTTT. Its translation is CATSRGEAGPTDTQYF.

The CDR3 sequence: CASSLLAGGPGETQYF. In DNA, the CDR3 is TGTGCCAGCAGCTTATTAGCGGGGGGGCCCGGAGAGACCCAGTACTTC. The chain combines TRBV7-2 with TRBJ2-5; TRBD2 aligns across 11 bases. The CDR3 sequence is 16 residues long. V lost 2 bases, J lost 4 bases, and 6 bases stayed unmatched. In germline, CDR1 is SGHTA, CDR2 FQGNSA. The full variable domain, completed using reference TRBV7-2 and TRBJ2-5, is GAGVSQSPSNKVTEKGKDVELRCDPISGHTALYWYRQSLGQGLEFLIYFQGNSAPDKSGLPSDRFSAERTGGSVSTLTIQRTQQEDSAVYLCASSLLAGGPGETQYFGPGTRLLVL.

The J gene is TRBJ1-2, the V gene TRBV14, with 7 bases matching TRBD1. The CDR3 runs 15 residues. V shed 5 bases, J shed 4 bases, and the junction held 10 bases outside the gene matches. CDR1 and CDR2 (germline): SGHDN, FVKESK. CDR3 in DNA: TGTGCCAGCAGCGAAACAGGGGCCCCCCTCTATGGCTACACCTTC. Protein: CASSETGAPLYGYTF.

This clonotype has just a few counts. The chain is built from TRBV7-6 and TRBJ2-1, with D possibly matching TRBD2 (6 bases). There are 15 residues in the CDR3. Per the germline V gene, CDR1 is SGHVS and CDR2 is FNYEAQ. The V end lost 5 bases, the J end lost 5 bases, and 16 bases lay between the germline ends. The CDR3 DNA is TGTGCCAGCAGCCTGCTGGACGGGGGACACAATGAGCAGTTCTTC. This encodes CASSLLDGGHNEQFF.

J is TRBJ2-7 and V is TRBV3-1, with D uncertain. The germline V gene encodes CDR1 LGHDT and CDR2 YNNKEL (reference sequence). V lost 0 bases, J lost 2 bases, and 14 bases lay in between. There are 16 residues in the CDR3. The CDR3 region is CASSQDPTLGTYEQYF. The DNA of the CDR3 is TGTGCCAGCAGCCAAGATCCCACCCTGGGGACCTACGAGCAGTACTTC.

This clonotype was picked up a small number of times. V usage is TRBV12-3 or TRBV12-4 and J usage is TRBJ2-4, with TRBD1 identical over 7 bases. Trimming removed 4 bases from V and 9 bases from J; junction bases left unmatched: 9. There are 14 residues in the CDR3. The CDR3 region is CASSYGTVGRIQYF. In DNA form, the CDR3 reads TGTGCCAGCAGTTACGGGACAGTTGGGCGCATTCAGTACTTC.

A remark on this clonotype: Germline is not matched at one junction end, which may reflect a read error. The chain recombines TRBV28 with TRBJ1-6; D unresolved. The length of the CDR3 is 16 residues. Germline CDR1 MDHEN, CDR2 SYDVKM. CDR3 nucleotide sequence: TGTGCCGGCAGTTTATTCGGGAGCGAATGGAAGTCACCCCTCCACTTT. This translates into CAGSLFGSEWKSPLHF.

This clonotype has a count of ten or more. This chain connects TRBV7-2 to TRBJ2-7; tentatively, D is TRBD1 (6 bases). The CDR3 contains 14 residues. V was cut by 5 bases and J by 7 bases, with 18 bases left in between. Germline V lookup: CDR1 SGHTA, CDR2 FQGNSA. CDR3 protein: CASSPFRTVREQYF. The CDR3 nucleotides read TGTGCCAGCAGCCCTTTCAGGACAGTTAGGGAGCAGTACTTC.

The chain couples TRBV6-5 to TRBJ1-2; maybe TRBD1 (5 bases). Germline CDR1 is MNHEY and CDR2 is SVGAGI. The CDR3 covers 15 residues. The V end lost 0 bases, the J end lost 3 bases, and 11 bases lay between the germline ends. CDR3 protein: CASSYSGGADYGYTF. The CDR3 region has the DNA TGTGCCAGCAGTTACTCGGGGGGAGCTGACTATGGCTACACCTTC.